The T cell receptor beta chain described here comes from a study of vaccination effects on CD4 cells after COVID-19. Findings and limits, study-wide: Substantial clonal contraction characterized both infection- and vaccine-induced clones late after vaccination.

Comment on this clone: Its antigen remains unidentified.

With the ViraFEST assay, the study expanded antigen-specific CD4+ T cells using viral peptide pools, then sequenced them. Subsequent to a culture period of around eleven days, CD4+ T cells were isolated. Confirmation by PCR established that the person had SARS-CoV-2 infection between March and December 2020. This table comes from immunoSEQ multiplex PCR, and its TCRdb copy is limited to in-frame clones, with some not included. The sample contains around 37,000 clones, 73% of which appear only once. The V and J ends lost 2 bases and 1 base respectively, with 5 bases between them. The germline V gene encodes CDR1 LGHNA and CDR2 YNFKEQ. CDR3 size: 13 residues.

The rearrangement uses TRBV4-2 and TRBJ1-1, with D unresolved. This clonotype was sampled from a human donor who had a prior SARS-CoV-2 infection. This specimen consisted of CD4+ T cells from PBMCs cultured with a peptide pool, obtained before COVID-19 vaccination. The CDR3 region is CASSQTPNTEAFF. The CDR3, as DNA: TGTGCCAGCAGCCAAACACCGAACACTGAAGCTTTCTTT.